The 26 T cell receptor beta chains given below trace back to one sample, sequenced in a study of T cells in Graves' hyperthyroidism and ophthalmopathy. Amplification of TCR beta CDR3 regions was performed using RNA transcripts as template. HTBI primers were used for first-round RT-PCR of the TCR CDR3. TCRdb itself ran the multiplex PCR reads through MiXCR, one entry per CDR3 protein. The sample shows about 350,000 distinct CDR3 sequences, 19% of them seen only once. Material for sequencing was blood. These receptors all come from a woman between 18 and 29 years old with Graves' hyperthyroidism.

The chain combines TRBV28 with TRBJ1-5; D gene uncertain. CDR1 and CDR2 from the germline V gene are MDHEN and SYDVKM. This CDR3 is built from 13 residues. V shed 10 bases and J shed 6 bases, with 16 bases lying between them. CDR3 nucleotides: TGTGCCATCGACAAGTTATACGGTCAGCCCCAGCATTTT. This codes for CAIDKLYGQPQHF.

A word on this clonotype: This may arise from a read error, as a much more abundant clone is one base away. Because the CDR3 is missing its conserved closing phenylalanine or tryptophan, this is likely a read error. This chain links TRBV14 with TRBJ2-7; no clear D gene. V lost 4 bases and J lost 0, with 7 bases in between. The CDR3 is 13 amino acids. Germline V gene sequence: CDR1 SGHDN, CDR2 FVKESK. The CDR3 DNA sequence: TGTGCCAGCAGCCCAGGACGCTCCTACGAGCAGTACTAC. Protein: CASSPGRSYEQYY.

This clonotype was counted ten times or more. J is TRBJ1-3 and V is TRBV20-1; D gene uncertain. Deletions cut 2 bases from V and 3 bases from J, with 2 bases between. The CDR3 extends over 11 amino acids. In germline, CDR1 is DFQATT, CDR2 SNEGSKA (reference sequence). The CDR3 sequence: CSARLGNTIYF. The DNA for the CDR3 is TGCAGTGCTAGACTTGGAAACACCATATATTTT.

On this clonotype itself: Possible read error: a much larger clone is one base away. The chain's CDR3 is CASCFNEETQYF. In DNA form, the CDR3 reads TGTGCCAGCTGCTTTAATGAGGAGACCCAGTACTTC. The genes are TRBV7-2 and TRBJ2-5; unclear D gene. The CDR3 has 12 residues. The germline CDR1 and CDR2 sequences are SGHTA and FQGNSA.

This clonotype was counted ten times or more. This chain uses TRBV12-3 or TRBV12-4 with TRBJ1-5; D is possibly TRBD1 (6 bases). The CDR3 totals 13 residues. The V and J ends lost 4 bases and 7 bases respectively, with 11 bases between them. DNA of the CDR3: TGTGCCAGCAGTTCTCGCAGGGGCCAGCCCCAGCATTTT. Translated: CASSSRRGQPQHF.

This clonotype was detected many times. The chain has TRBV28 and TRBJ1-2; D may be TRBD1 (5 bases). Germline V gives CDR1 MDHEN, CDR2 SYDVKM. The V gene lost 5 bases and the J gene lost 8 bases, with 27 bases spanning the gap. The CDR3 contains 17 residues. The CDR3 DNA reads as TGTGCCAGCAGTGAGGCCGGGACGTCGTTTGAATCCGAGGGCTACACCTTC. The encoded protein is CASSEAGTSFESEGYTF.

There are many counts of this clonotype. The V call is TRBV27, the J call TRBJ1-1, with 8 bases fitting TRBD1. CDR3 size: 15 residues. CDR1 is MNHEY, CDR2 SMNVEV, per germline (reference sequence). With V trimmed by 5 bases and J by 2 bases, 7 bases remained unmatched. Here the CDR3 reads CASSTFGQGNTEAFF. The CDR3 DNA follows: TGTGCCAGCAGTACATTCGGACAGGGAAACACTGAAGCTTTCTTT.

This clonotype has ten or more counts. The rearrangement links TRBV28 to TRBJ2-7, with 8 bases fitting TRBD2. Germline CDR1 reads MDHEN; CDR2 reads SYDVKM. The CDR3 totals 14 residues. J was trimmed by 2 bases and V by 5 bases; bases with no gene match: 5. The CDR3 loop is CASSTRRGAYEQYF. Here the CDR3 DNA reads TGTGCCAGCAGTACTCGGCGGGGGGCCTACGAGCAGTACTTC.

This clonotype was detected many times. The chain recombines TRBV7-2 with TRBJ1-2, with D unresolved. The germline V and J ends were trimmed by 1 base and 3 bases, with 12 bases remaining between them. Germline-derived CDR1 and CDR2 are SGHTA and FQGNSA. There are 15 residues in the CDR3. The CDR3 loop is CASSLELRQYYGYTF. For the CDR3, the DNA is TGTGCCAGCAGCTTAGAGCTGCGCCAATACTATGGCTACACCTTC.

This clonotype was found many times. This chain links TRBV12-3 or TRBV12-4 with TRBJ1-2, with D hard to call. Trimming removed 7 bases at V and 8 bases at J, with 14 bases between. The CDR3 length is 12 residues. The CDR3 DNA sequence: TGTGCCAGCACCTTGGGAAGGCGCGGCTACACCTTC. It is translated as CASTLGRRGYTF.

This clonotype was seen repeatedly, ten times or more. This sequence joins TRBV28 and TRBJ2-7; D gene ambiguous. V lost 3 bases to trimming and J lost 2 bases, with 5 bases between them. Per the germline V gene, CDR1 is MDHEN and CDR2 is SYDVKM. The length of the CDR3 is 12 residues. The CDR3 bases are TGTGCCAGCAGTTTTCTCGCCTACGAGCAGTACTTC. Protein product: CASSFLAYEQYF.

This clonotype was seen many times. The chain links TRBV11-1 to TRBJ1-1; D is undetermined. The germline V gene encodes CDR1 SGHAT and CDR2 FQDESV (reference sequence). V lost 2 bases and J 2 bases, leaving 6 bases between the germline ends. The CDR3 is made up of 13 amino acids. This CDR3 is CASSLSYNTEAFF. The CDR3 nucleotides read TGTGCCAGCAGCTTATCATATAACACTGAAGCTTTCTTT.

The CDR3 nucleotides read TGCAGTGCTAAAGATAGGTCGGACACCGTCCAAGAGACCCAGTACTTC. Protein product: CSAKDRSDTVQETQYF. This sequence joins TRBV20-1 and TRBJ2-5, with D possibly being TRBD1 (5 bases). The CDR3 spans 16 residues. The ends were cut back, 4 bases at V and 1 base at J, with 19 bases in the middle. Germline CDR1 DFQATT, CDR2 SNEGSKA (reference sequence).

Many counts were recorded for this clonotype. This clone may be a read error of a much larger clone one base away. The chain recombines TRBV12-3 or TRBV12-4 with TRBJ1-2; D perhaps matches TRBD1 (5 bases). This CDR3 has 15 residues. DNA of the CDR3: TGTGGCAGCAGTCTCCAGGGTCCAGCTAACTATGGCTACACCTTC. Translation: CGSSLQGPANYGYTF.

This rearrangement joins TRBV11-2 to TRBJ2-5; D possibly corresponds to TRBD2 (7 bases). CDR1 and CDR2 (germline): SGHAT, FQNNGV. The CDR3 totals 17 residues. Trimming pared 2 bases from V and 6 bases from J, leaving 22 bases between. The CDR3 spells CASSLPGAGVRGKTQYF. The CDR3 DNA reads as TGTGCCAGCAGCTTACCTGGCGCGGGGGTGAGGGGGAAGACCCAGTACTTC. The full variable domain, with the rest looked up from reference TRBV11-2 and TRBJ2-5, is EAGVAQSPRYKIIEKRQSVAFWCNPISGHATLYWYQQILGQGPKLLIQFQNNGVVDDSQLPKDRFSAERLKGVDSTLKIQPAKLEDSAVYLCASSLPGAGVRGKTQYFGPGTRLLVL.

Remarks on this clonotype: Here the CDR3 omits its conserved ending phenylalanine or tryptophan, so a read error is the likely source. The DNA is left out, because the CDR3 cannot be placed on it with certainty; the CDR3 is given as TCRdb lists it. The gene calls are TRBV5-1 and TRBJ2-2. The CDR3 length is 12 residues, termini included. Germline CDR1 is SGHRS and CDR2 is YFSETQ. The chain's CDR3 is CASSLEAGELCL.

The table lists this clonotype with a few counts. The rearrangement uses TRBV30 and TRBJ2-7; weak D call: TRBD2 (5 bases). Trimming cost V 0 bases and J 7 bases, with 10 bases left between them. This CDR3 is built from 12 residues. Germline V gene lookup returns CDR1 GTSNPN and CDR2 SVGIG (reference sequence). This chain's CDR3 is CAWSVNRGEQYF. The CDR3 bases are TGTGCCTGGAGTGTTAATCGAGGGGAGCAGTACTTC.

This clonotype showed up many times. The chain is built from TRBV6-5 and TRBJ2-7; 8 bases fit TRBD2. The V and J ends lost 0 bases and 4 bases, in that order; junction bases with no gene match: 8. The germline V gene encodes CDR1 MNHEY and CDR2 SVGAGI. CDR3 length: 16 amino acids. This CDR3 reads CASSYSVGGGGYEQYF. The DNA of the CDR3 is TGTGCCAGCAGTTACTCCGTAGGCGGCGGGGGGTACGAGCAGTACTTC.

This clonotype was detected many times. The chain combines TRBV28 with TRBJ2-3; D unclear. The CDR3 contains 15 residues. Trimming removed 3 bases from V and 0 bases from J, with 10 bases in between. Germline CDR1 MDHEN, CDR2 SYDVKM. The DNA for the CDR3 is TGTGCCAGCAGTTTCCACGGTACTAGCACAGATACGCAGTATTTT. It specifies CASSFHGTSTDTQYF.

This clonotype was seen repeatedly, ten times or more. The chain uses TRBV6-5 and TRBJ1-1; 7 bases match TRBD1. Trimming removed 6 bases from V and 8 bases from J; junction bases left unmatched: 12. The CDR3 is 14 residues long. Germline lookup yields CDR1 MNHEY and CDR2 SVGAGI. Written as DNA, the CDR3 is TGTGCCAGCAGAGCCGGACAGGCGTCCGTGGAAGCTTTCTTT. It is translated as CASRAGQASVEAFF.

The V call is TRBV19, the J call TRBJ1-2; 7 bases align to TRBD1. This CDR3 comprises 15 residues. CDR1 is LNHDA, CDR2 SQIVND, per germline (reference sequence). Trimming at V came to 5 bases and at J to 8 bases, leaving 14 bases not matched to a gene. CDR3 nucleotides: TGTGCCAGTAGTGATCCGACAGGGATGGCTTACGGCTACACCTTC. Translated, it gives CASSDPTGMAYGYTF.

This clonotype has only one observation. This chain links TRBV29-1 with TRBJ2-7; 7 bases are shared with TRBD1. The germline CDR1 and CDR2 sequences are SQVTM and ANQGSEA. J was trimmed by 2 bases and V by 3 bases; bases with no gene match: 1. This CDR3 is built from 12 residues. DNA of the CDR3: TGCAGCGTTGAGGGGACAGCCTACGAGCAGTACTTC. This gives the protein CSVEGTAYEQYF.

The table lists this clonotype with many counts. The chain couples TRBV6-1 to TRBJ1-2, with TRBD1 as a possible D gene (5 bases). The CDR3 covers 17 residues. Germline CDR1 reads MNHNS; CDR2 reads SASEGT. V dropped 2 bases and J dropped 8 bases, with 24 bases sitting between them. CDR3 sequence: CASSEHSVGTALEGYTF. The DNA of the CDR3 is TGTGCCAGCAGTGAACATTCAGTCGGGACGGCACTGGAAGGCTACACCTTC.

This clonotype was counted ten times or more. J is TRBJ2-5 and V is TRBV28; the match to TRBD2 covers 10 bases. The CDR3 runs 15 residues. J lost 3 bases, V lost 3 bases, and 4 bases had no gene match. Germline assignment: CDR1 MDHEN and CDR2 SYDVKM. The CDR3 reads CASSFSGGTEETQYF. As DNA, the CDR3 is TGTGCCAGCAGTTTTAGCGGGGGGACCGAAGAGACCCAGTACTTC. Combining the CDR3 with reference TRBV28 and TRBJ2-5 gives the whole variable domain DVKVTQSSRYLVKRTGEKVFLECVQDMDHENMFWYRQDPGLGLRLIYFSYDVKMKEKGDIPEGYSVSREKKERFSLILESASTNQTSMYLCASSFSGGTEETQYFGPGTRLLVL.

This clonotype was observed many times. The genes are TRBV28 and TRBJ1-1; possible D gene TRBD1, 5 bases. Trimming left V 7 bases short and J 1 base short, with 13 bases between. The CDR3 length is 14 residues. Germline CDR1 and CDR2: MDHEN and SYDVKM. CDR3 residues: CASIYGTENTEAFF. The CDR3 DNA is TGTGCCAGCATATACGGGACCGAGAACACTGAAGCTTTCTTT.

In this sample, this clonotype turned up a few times. The V call is TRBV3-1, the J call TRBJ2-4; TRBD2 matches at 9 bases. Looked up from germline, CDR1 is LGHDT and CDR2 is YNNKEL (reference sequence). This CDR3 has 14 amino acids. V lost 6 bases, J lost 5 bases, and 5 bases stayed unmatched. CDR3 amino acids: CASRLAGRQNIQYF. The CDR3 nucleotides read TGTGCCAGCAGGCTAGCGGGGCGACAAAACATTCAGTACTTC.